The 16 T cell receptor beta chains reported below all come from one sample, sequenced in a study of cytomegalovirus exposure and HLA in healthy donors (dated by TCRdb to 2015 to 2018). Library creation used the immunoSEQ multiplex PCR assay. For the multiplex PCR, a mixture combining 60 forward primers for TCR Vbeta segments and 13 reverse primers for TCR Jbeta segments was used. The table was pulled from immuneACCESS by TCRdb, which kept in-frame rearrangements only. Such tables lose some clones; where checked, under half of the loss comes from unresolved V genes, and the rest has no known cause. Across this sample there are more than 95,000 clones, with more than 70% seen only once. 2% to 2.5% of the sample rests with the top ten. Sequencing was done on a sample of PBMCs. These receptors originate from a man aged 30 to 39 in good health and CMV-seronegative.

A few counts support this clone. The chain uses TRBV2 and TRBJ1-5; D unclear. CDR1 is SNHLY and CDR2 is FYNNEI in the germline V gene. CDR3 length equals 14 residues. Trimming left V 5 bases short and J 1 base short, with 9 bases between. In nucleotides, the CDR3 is TGTGCCAGCAGTCCTCTGAGGAGCAATCAGCCCCAGCATTTT. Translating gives CASSPLRSNQPQHF.

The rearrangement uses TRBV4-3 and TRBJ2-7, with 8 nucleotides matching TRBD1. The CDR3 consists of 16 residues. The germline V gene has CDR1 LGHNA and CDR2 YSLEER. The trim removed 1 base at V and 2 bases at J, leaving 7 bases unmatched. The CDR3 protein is CASSQAPGTGTYEQYF. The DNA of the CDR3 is TGCGCCAGCAGCCAAGCCCCAGGGACAGGCACCTACGAGCAGTACTTC.

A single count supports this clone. The CDR3 spells CASTLGGLPSEQFF. DNA for the CDR3: TGCGCCAGCACCCTTGGAGGACTACCCAGTGAGCAGTTCTTC. V is TRBV5-1 and J is TRBJ2-1; the D gene is possibly TRBD2 (6 bases). This CDR3 region has 14 residues. CDR1 SGHRS and CDR2 YFSETQ come from the germline V gene. V was pared by 6 bases and J by 9 bases, with 19 bases between.

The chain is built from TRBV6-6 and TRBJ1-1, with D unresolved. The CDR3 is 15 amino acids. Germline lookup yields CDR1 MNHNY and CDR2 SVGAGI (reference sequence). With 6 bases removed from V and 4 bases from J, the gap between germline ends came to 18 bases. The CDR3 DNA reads TGTGCCAGCAGCCCGCGGGCGATCGAAGGCACTGAAGCTTTCTTT. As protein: CASSPRAIEGTEAFF.

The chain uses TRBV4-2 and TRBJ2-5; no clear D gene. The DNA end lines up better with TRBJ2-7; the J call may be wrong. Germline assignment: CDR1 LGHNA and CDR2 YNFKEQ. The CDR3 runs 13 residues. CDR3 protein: CASSQESTIEQYF. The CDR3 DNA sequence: TGTGCCAGCAGCCAAGAGTCCACCATCGAGCAGTACTTC.

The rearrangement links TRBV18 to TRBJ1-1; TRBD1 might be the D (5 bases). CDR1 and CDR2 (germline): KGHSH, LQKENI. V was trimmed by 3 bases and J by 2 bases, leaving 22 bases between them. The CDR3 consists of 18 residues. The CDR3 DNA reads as TGTGCCAGCTCACCGATCCCAGACAGTTCAAGGCCTAACACTGAAGCTTTCTTT. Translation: CASSPIPDSSRPNTEAFF. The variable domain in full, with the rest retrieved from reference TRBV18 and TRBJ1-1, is NAGVMQNPRHLVRRRGQEARLRCSPMKGHSHVYWYRQLPEEGLKFMVYLQKENIIDESGMPKERFSAEFPKEGPSILRIQQVVRGDSAAYFCASSPIPDSSRPNTEAFFGQGTRLTVV.

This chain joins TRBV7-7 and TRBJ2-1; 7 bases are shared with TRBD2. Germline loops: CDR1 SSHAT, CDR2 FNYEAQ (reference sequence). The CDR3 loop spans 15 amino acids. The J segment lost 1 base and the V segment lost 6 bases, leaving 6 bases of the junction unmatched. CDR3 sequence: CASSLSGVSYNEQFF. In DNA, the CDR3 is TGTGCCAGCAGTCTGAGCGGGGTTTCCTACAATGAGCAGTTCTTC.

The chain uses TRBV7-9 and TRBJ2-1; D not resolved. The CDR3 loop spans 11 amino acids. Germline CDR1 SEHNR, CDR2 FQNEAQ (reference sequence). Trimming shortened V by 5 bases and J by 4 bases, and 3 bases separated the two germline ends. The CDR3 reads CASSPYNEQFF. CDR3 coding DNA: TGTGCCAGCAGCCCGTACAATGAGCAGTTCTTC.

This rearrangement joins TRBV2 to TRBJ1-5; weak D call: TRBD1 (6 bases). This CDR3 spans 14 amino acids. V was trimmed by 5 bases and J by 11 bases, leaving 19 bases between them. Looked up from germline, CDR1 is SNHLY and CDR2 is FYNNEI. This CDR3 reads CASSSRTDLKSQHF. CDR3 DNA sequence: TGTGCCAGCAGTTCTCGGACAGATCTTAAGTCCCAGCATTTT.

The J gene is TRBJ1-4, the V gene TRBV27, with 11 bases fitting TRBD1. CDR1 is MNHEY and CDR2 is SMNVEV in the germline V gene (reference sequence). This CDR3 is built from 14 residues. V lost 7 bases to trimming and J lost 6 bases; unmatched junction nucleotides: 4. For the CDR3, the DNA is TGTGCCAGCACGCGGACAGGGGGCGATGAAAAACTGTTTTTT. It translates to CASTRTGGDEKLFF.

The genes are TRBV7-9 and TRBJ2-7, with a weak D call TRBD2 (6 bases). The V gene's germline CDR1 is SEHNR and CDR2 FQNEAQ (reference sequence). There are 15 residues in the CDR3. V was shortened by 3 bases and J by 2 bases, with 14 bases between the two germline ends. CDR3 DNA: TGTGCCAGCAGCTTTACGGGACTCAGGGCCTACGAGCAGTACTTC. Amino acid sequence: CASSFTGLRAYEQYF.

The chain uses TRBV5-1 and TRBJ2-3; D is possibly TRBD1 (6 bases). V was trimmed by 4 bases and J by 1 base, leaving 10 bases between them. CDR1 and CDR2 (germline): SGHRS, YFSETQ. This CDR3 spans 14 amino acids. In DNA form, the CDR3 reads TGCGCCAGCAGCCCCAGGGGAGGCACAGATACGCAGTATTTT. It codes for CASSPRGGTDTQYF.

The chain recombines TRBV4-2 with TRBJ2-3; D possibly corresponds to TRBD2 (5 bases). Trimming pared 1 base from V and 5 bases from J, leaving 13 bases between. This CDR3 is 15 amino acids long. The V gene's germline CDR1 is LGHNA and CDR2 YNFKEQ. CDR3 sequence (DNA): TGTGCCAGCAGCCAAGGCGGGCTAGTTCTAGATACGCAGTATTTT. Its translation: CASSQGGLVLDTQYF.

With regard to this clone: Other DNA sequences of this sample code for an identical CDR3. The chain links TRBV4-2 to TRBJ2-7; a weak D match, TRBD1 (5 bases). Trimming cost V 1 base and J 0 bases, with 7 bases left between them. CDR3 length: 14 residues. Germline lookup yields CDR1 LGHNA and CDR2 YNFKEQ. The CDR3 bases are TGTGCCAGCAGCCAAGGCCAGGGCTCCTACGAGCAGTACTTC. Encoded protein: CASSQGQGSYEQYF.

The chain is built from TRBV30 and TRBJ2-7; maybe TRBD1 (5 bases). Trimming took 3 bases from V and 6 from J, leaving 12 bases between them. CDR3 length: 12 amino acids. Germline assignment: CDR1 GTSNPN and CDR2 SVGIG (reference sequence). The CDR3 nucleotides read TGTGCCTGGAGCGGTAGGGGCGCCGAGCAGTACTTC. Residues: CAWSGRGAEQYF.

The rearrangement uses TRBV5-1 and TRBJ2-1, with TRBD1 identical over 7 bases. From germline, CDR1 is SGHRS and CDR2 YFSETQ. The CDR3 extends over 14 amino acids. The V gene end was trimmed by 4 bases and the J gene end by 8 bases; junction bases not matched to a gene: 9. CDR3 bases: TGCGCCAGCAGCCCCCTCGACAGGGTGGATGAGCAGTTCTTC. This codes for CASSPLDRVDEQFF.